This record covers a single TCR beta chain. Its target is unknown. The sample belongs to a study of CD8+ T cells in alopecia areata. Study results and caveats: Affected lesional scalp, above all in alopecia totalis/universalis, was more clonal than normal scalp.

V was clipped by 0 bases and J by 3 bases; unmatched bases: 2. The CDR3 spans 15 residues. Germline V gene data show CDR1 as MNHEY and CDR2 as SVGAGI. Indicated treatment: oral pan-JAK inhibitor, 5-10 mg twice daily. Extraction of RNA preceded its reverse transcription into cDNA, which served as the sequencing template. Clones were read by immunoSEQ multiplex PCR, and TCRdb kept only the in-frame ones, dropping some. The data hold about 270,000 clones, with 60% observed a single time. The rearrangement uses TRBV6-5 and TRBJ1-5; 7 bases are a match to TRBD1. The receptor comes from a human donor with alopecia areata. Source: CD4+ T cells sorted from blood, taken at approximately week 51, from a patient treated with tofacitinib. The CDR3 DNA sequence: TGTGCCAGCAGTTACTCGGGGACAGACAATCAGCCCCAGCATTTT. It is translated as CASSYSGTDNQPQHF.